This TCR beta chain was captured in a study of radiation and T cells in renal cell carcinoma. Profiled with immunoSEQ multiplex PCR; TCRdb holds only in-frame clones, not every one. Of fewer than 55,000 clones listed, roughly 80% are singletons. Germline loops: CDR1 MNHEY, CDR2 SMNVEV (reference sequence). The trim removed 6 bases at V and 5 bases at J, leaving 7 bases unmatched. This CDR3 contains 16 residues. The time point here: blood 2 weeks post-SBRT. Treatment of the sample: 15 Gy SBRT to primary tumor, nephrectomy 4 weeks later. This receptor was identified in a woman in her 70s with renal cell carcinoma. The V call is TRBV27, the J call TRBJ2-7; 16 bases map to TRBD2. The specimen comprised blood, sampled from a patient whose treatment included radiotherapy and nephrectomy. The CDR3 DNA reads TGTGCCAGCAGGCCGGGACTAGCGGGAGGGGGGGACGAGCAGTACTTC. This translates into CASRPGLAGGGDEQYF.